This TCR beta chain comes out of a study of early T cells in non-severe SARS-CoV-2 infection. Germline CDR1 SQVTM, CDR2 ANQGSEA. The junction had 8 bases not matched to a gene; V was cut back by 7 bases and J by 1 base. The CDR3 is made up of 14 amino acids. There are a few counts of this clonotype. TCRdb processed the 5' RACE reads anew with MiXCR; each CDR3 protein has one entry. The sample has 60,000 to 65,000 distinct CDR3 sequences, about 12% seen once. The source of this sequence is an adult who was a healthcare worker with PCR-confirmed SARS-CoV-2 infection or an uninfected control (not recorded which). The sample taken for sequencing was whole blood. The genes are TRBV29-1 and TRBJ1-2; 8 bases line up with TRBD1. CDR3 region: CSARTGSGNYGYTF. CDR3 sequence (DNA): TGCAGCGCTCGGACAGGGTCCGGTAACTATGGCTACACCTTC.